This T cell receptor (beta chain) emerged from a study of T cell repertoires in cytomegalovirus infection. TCRdb recomputed calls from the reads with MiXCR, one row per CDR3 protein. Here the sample spans under 350,000 distinct CDR3 sequences, 8% to 9.5% being singletons. This CDR3 region has 14 residues. Trimming cost V 1 base and J 6 bases, with 9 bases left between them. The TCR sequence derives from a human donor in good health (CMV status not recorded). Some clones in this sample may be carry-over from other donors' samples. Sequenced input: PBMCs. V and J are TRBV12-3 or TRBV12-4 and TRBJ2-2; no firm D call. CDR3 sequence reads: CASSLEGLAGELFF. In DNA, the CDR3 is TGTGCCAGCAGTTTAGAAGGGCTCGCCGGGGAGCTGTTTTTT.